This T cell receptor beta chain derives from a study of T-cell reconstitution after alpha-beta-depleted transplantation in children. V lost 2 bases and J 7 bases, leaving 8 bases between the germline ends. The CDR3 sequence is 13 residues long. Unique molecular identifiers were incorporated when the TCRbeta library was constructed. Each CDR3 protein is one row after TCRdb ran MiXCR on the PCR reads. The repertoire holds around 340,000 distinct CDR3 sequences, with about an eighth as singletons. This clonotype occurred many times. Sequenced material: PBMCs, taken from the stem cell graft. The chain employs TRBV12-3 or TRBV12-4 and TRBJ2-2, with a possible D match to TRBD2 (5 bases). This sequence originates from a human donor who donated a stem cell graft to a child with Fanconi anemia. For the CDR3, the DNA is TGTGCCAGCAGTTTAAGGGCGGGCGGGGAGCTGTTTTTT. Its protein product is CASSLRAGGELFF.